These 9 T cell receptor beta chains were sequenced from one sample in a study of post-analysis software for immune sequencing data. TCR beta cDNA libraries had unique molecular identifiers. TCRdb independently ran MiXCR on the PCR reads; one entry per CDR3 protein. Among approximately 260,000 distinct CDR3 sequences listed, 36% were seen once. These receptors have no known antigen. Findings of the study overall: In patients, five or six TRBV segments were more frequent than in controls, with TRBV5-6, TRBV5-1 and TRBV20-1 among them.

Specimen: blood. The receptors were sampled from a girl under 18 with multiple sclerosis.

In regard to this clonotype: This clone may be a read error of a much larger clone one base away. The chain links TRBV29-1 to TRBJ1-2; unclear D gene. V lost 5 bases and J 3 bases, leaving 10 bases between the germline ends. Per the germline V gene, CDR1 is SQVTM and CDR2 is ANQGSEA. There are 12 residues in the CDR3. CDR3 amino acids: CSVHDGDYGYTF. As DNA, the CDR3 is TGCAGCGTTCATGACGGGGACTATGGCTACACCTTC.

This clonotype was observed once. Germline and junction disagree at one end, which may indicate a read error. This chain joins TRBV5-1 and TRBJ2-3; D is unclear. This CDR3 contains 12 residues. Germline V gene data show CDR1 as SGHRS and CDR2 as YFSETQ. As DNA, the CDR3 is TGCACCAGCAGCTTCAGCACAGATACGCAGTATTTT. Translation gives CTSSFSTDTQYF.

In this sample, this clonotype turned up many times. The V and J genes are TRBV6-6 and TRBJ2-1, with TRBD2 matching over 11 bases. The V gene's germline CDR1 is MNHNY and CDR2 SVGAGI (reference sequence). J lost 4 bases, V lost 6 bases, and 8 bases had no gene match. This CDR3 is 16 amino acids long. The chain's CDR3 is CASSKTSGAHYNEQFF. The CDR3 DNA reads TGTGCCAGCAGCAAGACTAGCGGGGCTCATTACAATGAGCAGTTCTTC.

The table lists this clonotype with many counts. This chain joins TRBV20-1 and TRBJ2-7; D possibly matches TRBD1 or TRBD2 (5 bases each). This CDR3 is built from 13 residues. Germline V gene data show CDR1 as DFQATT and CDR2 as SNEGSKA (reference sequence). The V gene lost 6 bases and the J gene lost 1 base, with 13 bases spanning the gap. CDR3 DNA sequence: TGCAGTGCCAGGACTGGGGGATCCTACGAGCAGTACTTC. Amino acids: CSARTGGSYEQYF.

The rearrangement joins TRBV7-8 to TRBJ2-3; perhaps TRBD1 as D (6 bases). This CDR3 has 16 residues. Germline V lookup: CDR1 SGHVS, CDR2 FQNEAQ. The V gene lost 1 base and the J gene lost 1 base, with 12 bases spanning the gap. CDR3 nucleotides: TGTGCCAGCAGCTTAGGAACAGGGATTGGCACAGATACGCAGTATTTT. Translated: CASSLGTGIGTDTQYF. Using reference TRBV7-8 and TRBJ2-3 for the parts outside the CDR3, the full variable domain is GAGVSQSPRYKVAKRGQDVALRCDPISGHVSLFWYQQALGQGPEFLTYFQNEAQLDKSGLPSDRFFAERPEGSVSTLKIQRTQQEDSAVYLCASSLGTGIGTDTQYFGPGTRLTVL.

The V call is TRBV4-1, the J call TRBJ1-1; TRBD1 is a possible D gene (5 bases). The CDR3 consists of 17 residues. V gave up 0 bases and J gave up 5 bases, with 19 bases separating them. Germline V gene data show CDR1 as MGHRA and CDR2 as YSYEKL. The CDR3 protein is CASSQDMPPGKPTEAFF. Written as DNA, the CDR3 is TGCGCCAGCAGCCAAGATATGCCCCCAGGGAAACCTACTGAAGCTTTCTTT.

In regard to this clonotype: Just one base apart from a much larger clone, this may be a read error. This rearrangement joins TRBV20-1 to TRBJ2-5; TRBD2 agrees at 9 bases. The J segment lost 11 bases and the V segment lost 5 bases, leaving 12 bases of the junction unmatched. Germline V gene lookup returns CDR1 DFQATT and CDR2 SNEGSKA (reference sequence). CDR3 length: 13 residues. For the CDR3, the DNA is TGCAGTGCTCTTAGCGGGAGCCCCGATGAGCAGTACTTC. It translates to CSALSGSPDEQYF.

In its sample, this clonotype was seen many times. This chain uses TRBV28 with TRBJ1-2, with D possibly being TRBD1 (6 bases). This CDR3 spans 15 amino acids. CDR1 MDHEN and CDR2 SYDVKM come from the germline V gene. V lost 7 bases and J 2 bases, leaving 17 bases between the germline ends. This CDR3 is CASNYPGDLNYGYTF. CDR3 sequence (DNA): TGTGCCAGCAACTATCCAGGGGATCTAAACTATGGCTACACCTTC.

The V gene is TRBV28, the J gene TRBJ1-6; 8 nucleotides line up with TRBD1. V lost 11 bases to trimming and J lost 6 bases; unmatched junction nucleotides: 9. CDR3 size: 14 residues. The germline V gene has CDR1 MDHEN and CDR2 SYDVKM. CDR3 DNA: TGTGCCGGCTGGACGGGACAGGCTAATTCACCCCTCCACTTT. Residues: CAGWTGQANSPLHF. The full variable domain, with the rest looked up from reference TRBV28 and TRBJ1-6, is DVKVTQSSRYLVKRTGEKVFLECVQDMDHENMFWYRQDPGLGLRLIYFSYDVKMKEKGDIPEGYSVSREKKERFSLILESASTNQTSMYLCAGWTGQANSPLHFGNGTRLTVT.